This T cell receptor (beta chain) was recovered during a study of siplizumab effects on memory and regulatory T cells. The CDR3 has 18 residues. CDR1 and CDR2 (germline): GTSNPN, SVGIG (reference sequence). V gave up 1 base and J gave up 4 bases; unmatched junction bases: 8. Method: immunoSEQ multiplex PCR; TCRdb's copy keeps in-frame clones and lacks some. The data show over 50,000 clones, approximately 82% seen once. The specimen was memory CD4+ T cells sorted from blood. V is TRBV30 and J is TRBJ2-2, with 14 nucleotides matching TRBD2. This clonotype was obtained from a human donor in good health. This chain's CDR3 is CAWSAGVGTSGSTGELFF. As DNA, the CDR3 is TGTGCCTGGAGTGCGGGCGTCGGGACTAGCGGGAGCACCGGGGAGCTGTTTTTT.